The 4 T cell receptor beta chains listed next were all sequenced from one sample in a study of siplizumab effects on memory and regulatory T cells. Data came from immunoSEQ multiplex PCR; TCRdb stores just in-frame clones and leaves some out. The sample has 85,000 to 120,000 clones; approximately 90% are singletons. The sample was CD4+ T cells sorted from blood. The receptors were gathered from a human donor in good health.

The CDR3 DNA sequence: TGTGCCACCGGATCTGGAAACACCATATATTTT. Its translation is CATGSGNTIYF. The chain couples TRBV10-3 to TRBJ1-3; no reliable D call. V dropped 10 bases and J dropped 1 base, with 5 bases sitting between them. Germline loops: CDR1 ENHRY, CDR2 SYGVKD. This CDR3 is 11 amino acids long.

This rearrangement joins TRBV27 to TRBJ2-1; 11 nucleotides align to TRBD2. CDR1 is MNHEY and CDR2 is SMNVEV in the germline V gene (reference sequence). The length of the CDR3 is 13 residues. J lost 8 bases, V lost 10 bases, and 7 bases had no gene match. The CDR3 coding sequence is TGTGCCACCTTAGTAGCGGGAGGGTATGAGCAGTTCTTC. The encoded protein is CATLVAGGYEQFF.

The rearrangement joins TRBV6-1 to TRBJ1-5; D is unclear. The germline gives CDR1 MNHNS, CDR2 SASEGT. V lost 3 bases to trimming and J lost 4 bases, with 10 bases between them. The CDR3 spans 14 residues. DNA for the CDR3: TGTGCCAGCAGTGATATGCATTGGAATCAGCCCCAGCATTTT. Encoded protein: CASSDMHWNQPQHF.

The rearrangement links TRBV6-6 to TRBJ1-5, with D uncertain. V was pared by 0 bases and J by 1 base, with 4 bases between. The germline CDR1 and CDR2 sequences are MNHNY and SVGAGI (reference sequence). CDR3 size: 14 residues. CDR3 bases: TGTGCCAGCAGTTACTCATGGAGCAATCAGCCCCAGCATTTT. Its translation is CASSYSWSNQPQHF.